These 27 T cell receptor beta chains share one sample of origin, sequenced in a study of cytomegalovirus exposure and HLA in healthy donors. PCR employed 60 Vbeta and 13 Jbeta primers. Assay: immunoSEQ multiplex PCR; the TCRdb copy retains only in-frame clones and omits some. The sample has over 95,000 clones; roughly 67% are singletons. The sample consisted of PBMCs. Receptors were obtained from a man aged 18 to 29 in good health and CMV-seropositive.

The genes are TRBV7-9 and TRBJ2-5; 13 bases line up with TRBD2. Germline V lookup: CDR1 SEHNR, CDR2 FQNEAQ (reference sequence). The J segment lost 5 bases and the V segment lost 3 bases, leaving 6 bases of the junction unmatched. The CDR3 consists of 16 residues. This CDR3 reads CASSFSTSGGTETQYF. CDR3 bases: TGTGCCAGCAGCTTTTCGACTAGCGGGGGGACTGAGACCCAGTACTTC.

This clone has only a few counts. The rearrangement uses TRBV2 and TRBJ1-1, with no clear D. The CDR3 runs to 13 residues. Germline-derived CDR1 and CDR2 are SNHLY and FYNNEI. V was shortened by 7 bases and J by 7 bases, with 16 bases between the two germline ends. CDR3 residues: CASTPDGSNEAFF. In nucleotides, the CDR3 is TGTGCCAGCACCCCCGACGGGAGCAATGAAGCTTTCTTT.

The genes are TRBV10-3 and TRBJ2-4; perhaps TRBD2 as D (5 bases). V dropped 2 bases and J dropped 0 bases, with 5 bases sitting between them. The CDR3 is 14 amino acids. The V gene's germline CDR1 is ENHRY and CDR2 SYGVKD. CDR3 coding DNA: TGTGCCATCAGTGAGGCGGGAGCCAAAAACATTCAGTACTTC. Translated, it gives CAISEAGAKNIQYF.

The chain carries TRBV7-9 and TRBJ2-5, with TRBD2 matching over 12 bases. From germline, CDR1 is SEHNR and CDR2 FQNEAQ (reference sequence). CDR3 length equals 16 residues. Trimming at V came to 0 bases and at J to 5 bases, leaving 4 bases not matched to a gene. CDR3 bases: TGTGCCAGCAGCTTAGCGGGAACTAGCGGGGGGGAGACCCAGTACTTC. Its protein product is CASSLAGTSGGETQYF.

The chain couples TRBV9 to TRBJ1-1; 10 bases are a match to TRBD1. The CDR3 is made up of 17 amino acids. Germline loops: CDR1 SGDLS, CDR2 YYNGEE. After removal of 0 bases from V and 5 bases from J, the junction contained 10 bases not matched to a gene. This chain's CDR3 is CASSVDSGGTGVTEAFF. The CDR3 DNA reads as TGTGCCAGCAGCGTAGATTCCGGGGGGACAGGGGTTACTGAAGCTTTCTTT.

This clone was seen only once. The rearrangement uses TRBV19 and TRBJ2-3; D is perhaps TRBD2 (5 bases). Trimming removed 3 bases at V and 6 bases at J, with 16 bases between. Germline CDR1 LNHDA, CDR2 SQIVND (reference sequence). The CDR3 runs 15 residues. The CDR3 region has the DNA TGTGCCAGTAGTATGTTGAGGACTGGGCAGGATACGCAGTATTTT. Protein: CASSMLRTGQDTQYF.

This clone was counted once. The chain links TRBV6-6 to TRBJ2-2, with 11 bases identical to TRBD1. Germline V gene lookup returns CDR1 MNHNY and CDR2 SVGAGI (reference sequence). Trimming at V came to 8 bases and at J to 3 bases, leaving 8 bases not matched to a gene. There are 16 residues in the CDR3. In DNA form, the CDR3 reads TGTGCCAGCCGGGGAGGGGGACAGGGGGACACCGGGGAGCTGTTTTTT. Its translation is CASRGGGQGDTGELFF.

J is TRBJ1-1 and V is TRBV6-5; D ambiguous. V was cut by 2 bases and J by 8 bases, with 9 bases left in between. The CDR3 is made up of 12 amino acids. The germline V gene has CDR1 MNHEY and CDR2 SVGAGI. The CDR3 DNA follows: TGTGCCAGCAGTTACGTTGGGCGAGAAGCTTTCTTT. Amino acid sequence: CASSYVGREAFF.

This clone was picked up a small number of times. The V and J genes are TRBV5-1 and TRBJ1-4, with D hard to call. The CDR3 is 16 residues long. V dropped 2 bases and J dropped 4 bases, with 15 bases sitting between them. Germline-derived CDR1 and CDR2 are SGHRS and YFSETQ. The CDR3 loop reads CASSFSGWGDNEKLFF. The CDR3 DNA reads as TGCGCCAGCAGCTTTTCGGGGTGGGGAGATAATGAAAAACTGTTTTTT.

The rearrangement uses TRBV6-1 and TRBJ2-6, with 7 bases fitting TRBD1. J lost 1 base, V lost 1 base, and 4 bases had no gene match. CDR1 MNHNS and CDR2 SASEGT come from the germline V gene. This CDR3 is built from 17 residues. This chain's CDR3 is CASSEEEGASGANVLTF. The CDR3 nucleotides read TGTGCCAGCAGTGAAGAAGAGGGGGCGTCTGGGGCCAACGTCCTGACTTTC.

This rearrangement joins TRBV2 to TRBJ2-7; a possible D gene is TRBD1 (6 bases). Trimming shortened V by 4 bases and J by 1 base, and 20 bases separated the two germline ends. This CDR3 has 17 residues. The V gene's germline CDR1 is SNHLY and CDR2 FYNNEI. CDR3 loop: CASSAVNAGASSYEQYF. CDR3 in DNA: TGTGCCAGCAGTGCGGTAAACGCAGGGGCCTCTTCCTACGAGCAGTACTTC.

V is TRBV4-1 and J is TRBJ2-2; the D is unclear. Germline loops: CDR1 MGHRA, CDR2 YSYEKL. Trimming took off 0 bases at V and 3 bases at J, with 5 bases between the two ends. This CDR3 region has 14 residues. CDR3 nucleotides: TGCGCCAGCAGCCAAGAGCCAGACACCGGGGAGCTGTTTTTT. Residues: CASSQEPDTGELFF.

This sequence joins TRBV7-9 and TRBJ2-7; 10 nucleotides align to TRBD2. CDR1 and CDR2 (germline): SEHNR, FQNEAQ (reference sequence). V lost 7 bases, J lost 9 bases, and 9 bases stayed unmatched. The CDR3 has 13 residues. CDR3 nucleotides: TGTGCCAGCAAGGTAGCGGGGGGTCAGGTGCAGTACTTC. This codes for CASKVAGGQVQYF.

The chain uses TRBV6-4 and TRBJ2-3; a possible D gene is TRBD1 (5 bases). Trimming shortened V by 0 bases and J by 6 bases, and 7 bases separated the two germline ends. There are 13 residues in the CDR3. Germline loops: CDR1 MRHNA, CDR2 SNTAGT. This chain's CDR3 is CASSDSRGDTQYF. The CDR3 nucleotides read TGTGCCAGCAGTGACTCAAGGGGTGATACGCAGTATTTT.

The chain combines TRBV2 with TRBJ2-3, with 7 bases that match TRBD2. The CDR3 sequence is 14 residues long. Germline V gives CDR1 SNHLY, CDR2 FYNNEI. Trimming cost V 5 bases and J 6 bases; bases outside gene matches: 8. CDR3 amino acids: CASSRGGVSDTQYF. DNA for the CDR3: TGTGCCAGCAGTCGTGGGGGGGTTTCGGATACGCAGTATTTT.

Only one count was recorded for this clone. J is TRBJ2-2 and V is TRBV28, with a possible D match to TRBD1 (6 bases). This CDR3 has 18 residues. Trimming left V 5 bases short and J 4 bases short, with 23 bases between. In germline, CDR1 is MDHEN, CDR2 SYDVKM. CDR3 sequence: CASSPHSRQVLFTGELFF. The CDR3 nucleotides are TGTGCCAGCAGTCCTCATTCGCGACAGGTACTCTTCACCGGGGAGCTGTTTTTT.

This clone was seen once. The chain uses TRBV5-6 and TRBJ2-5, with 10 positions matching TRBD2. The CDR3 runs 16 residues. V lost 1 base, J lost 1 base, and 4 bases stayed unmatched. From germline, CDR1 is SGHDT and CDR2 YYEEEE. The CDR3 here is CASSLWASGSQETQYF. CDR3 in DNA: TGTGCCAGCAGCTTGTGGGCTAGCGGGAGCCAAGAGACCCAGTACTTC.

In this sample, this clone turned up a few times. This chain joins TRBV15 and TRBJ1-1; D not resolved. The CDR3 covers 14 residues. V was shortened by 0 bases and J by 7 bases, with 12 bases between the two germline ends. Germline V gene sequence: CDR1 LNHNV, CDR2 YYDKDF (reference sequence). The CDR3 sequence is CATSRDSGFHEAFF. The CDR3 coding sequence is TGTGCCACCAGCAGAGATTCGGGGTTTCATGAAGCTTTCTTT.

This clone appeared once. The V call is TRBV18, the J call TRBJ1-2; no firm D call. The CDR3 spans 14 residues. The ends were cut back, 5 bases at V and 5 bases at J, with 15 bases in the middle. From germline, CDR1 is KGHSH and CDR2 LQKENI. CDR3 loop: CASSTRKDTYGYTF. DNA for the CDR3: TGTGCCAGCTCAACCCGTAAAGACACGTATGGCTACACCTTC.

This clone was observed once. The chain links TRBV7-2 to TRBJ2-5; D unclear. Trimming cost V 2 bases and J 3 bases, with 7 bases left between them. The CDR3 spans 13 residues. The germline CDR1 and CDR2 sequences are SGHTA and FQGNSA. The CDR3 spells CASSLLTEETQYF. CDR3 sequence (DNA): TGTGCCAGCAGCTTACTTACAGAAGAGACCCAGTACTTC.

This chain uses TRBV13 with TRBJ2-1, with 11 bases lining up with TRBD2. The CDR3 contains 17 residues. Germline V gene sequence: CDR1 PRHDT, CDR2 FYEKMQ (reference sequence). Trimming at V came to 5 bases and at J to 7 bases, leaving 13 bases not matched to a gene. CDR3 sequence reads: CASSISSSGGAGNEQFF. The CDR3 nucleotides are TGTGCCAGCAGCATTTCGAGTAGCGGGGGGGCTGGGAATGAGCAGTTCTTC.

The CDR3 reads CATQGGTGSSNQPQHF. CDR3 coding DNA: TGTGCCACCCAGGGTGGGACAGGGTCTAGCAATCAGCCCCAGCATTTT. This chain uses TRBV2 with TRBJ1-5; 9 bases align to TRBD1. Per germline, CDR1 SNHLY and CDR2 FYNNEI. Losses at the gene ends were 10 bases for V and 0 bases for J; bases not matched to a gene: 10. This CDR3 contains 16 residues.

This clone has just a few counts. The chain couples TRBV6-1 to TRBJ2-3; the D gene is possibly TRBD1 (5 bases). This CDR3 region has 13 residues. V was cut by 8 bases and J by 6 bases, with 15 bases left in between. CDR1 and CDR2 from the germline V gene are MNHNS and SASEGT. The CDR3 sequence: CASRQGSGDTQYF. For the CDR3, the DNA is TGTGCCAGCCGTCAGGGATCAGGGGATACGCAGTATTTT.

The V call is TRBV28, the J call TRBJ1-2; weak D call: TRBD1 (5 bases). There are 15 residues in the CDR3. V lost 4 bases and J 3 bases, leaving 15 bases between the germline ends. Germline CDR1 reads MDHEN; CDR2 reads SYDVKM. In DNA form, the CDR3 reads TGTGCCAGCAGTTCCCCTGGCGGGGCTTACTATGGCTACACCTTC. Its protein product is CASSSPGGAYYGYTF.

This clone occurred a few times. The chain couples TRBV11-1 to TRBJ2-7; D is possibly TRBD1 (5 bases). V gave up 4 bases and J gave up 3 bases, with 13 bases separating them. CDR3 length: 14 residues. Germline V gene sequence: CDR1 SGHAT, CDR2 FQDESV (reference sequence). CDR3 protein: CASSYTPQGYEQYV. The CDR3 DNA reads TGTGCCAGCAGCTATACGCCGCAGGGCTACGAGCAGTACGTC.

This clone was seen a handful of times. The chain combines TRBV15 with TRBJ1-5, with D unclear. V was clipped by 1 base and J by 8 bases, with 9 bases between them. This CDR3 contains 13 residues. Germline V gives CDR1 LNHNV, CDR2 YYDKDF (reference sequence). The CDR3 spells CATSRGTFKPQHF. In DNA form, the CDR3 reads TGTGCCACCAGCAGAGGGACTTTTAAGCCCCAGCATTTT.

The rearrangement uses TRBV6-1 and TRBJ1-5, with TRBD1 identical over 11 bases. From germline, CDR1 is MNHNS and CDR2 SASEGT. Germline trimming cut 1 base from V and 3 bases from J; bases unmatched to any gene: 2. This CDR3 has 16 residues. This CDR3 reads CASSEGDRGNNQPQHF. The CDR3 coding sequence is TGTGCCAGCAGTGAAGGGGACAGGGGGAACAATCAGCCCCAGCATTTT.